These 32 T cell receptor beta chains came from one sample sequenced in a study of cytomegalovirus exposure and HLA in healthy donors. In the PCR, 60 Vbeta and 13 Jbeta primers were used. The assay was immunoSEQ multiplex PCR, and TCRdb's table has in-frame clones only and misses some. Of approximately 120,000 clones in the sample, around 75% were seen once. The sample was PBMCs. These receptors were collected from a man aged 25-40 years in good health and CMV-seronegative.

The genes are TRBV9 and TRBJ1-2; 9 bases match TRBD1. V shed 3 bases and J 8 bases; nucleotides not matched to a gene: 14. The germline V gene has CDR1 SGDLS and CDR2 YYNGEE. The CDR3 is made up of 16 amino acids. The CDR3 loop is CASSALARDRADGYTF. DNA for the CDR3: TGTGCCAGCAGCGCGCTAGCAAGGGACAGGGCAGACGGCTACACCTTC.

This chain joins TRBV5-5 and TRBJ2-6, with no clear D. This CDR3 region has 17 residues. Trimming removed 6 bases at V and 0 bases at J, with 16 bases between. Germline V lookup: CDR1 SGHKS, CDR2 YYEKEE (reference sequence). The CDR3: CASTMGSSRSGANVLTF. Written as DNA, the CDR3 is TGTGCCAGCACGATGGGCAGCAGCCGCTCTGGGGCCAACGTCCTGACTTTC. Full variable domain (rest looked up from reference TRBV5-5 and TRBJ2-6): DAGVTQSPTHLIKTRGQQVTLRCSPISGHKSVSWYQQVLGQGPQFIFQYYEKEERGRGNFPDRFSARQFPNYSSELNVNALLLGDSALYLCASTMGSSRSGANVLTFGAGSRLTVL.

The V and J genes are TRBV28 and TRBJ1-5; D is unresolved. The V end lost 8 bases, the J end lost 2 bases, and 13 bases lay between the germline ends. The CDR3 has 14 amino acids. Germline CDR1 reads MDHEN; CDR2 reads SYDVKM. Here the CDR3 DNA reads TGTGCCAGCCTATCGACACGAGGCAATCAGCCCCAGCATTTT. Translation: CASLSTRGNQPQHF.

The J gene is TRBJ2-7, the V gene TRBV5-8, with 11 bases fitting TRBD2. The CDR3 is 17 amino acids. With 4 bases clipped from V and 0 bases from J, the junction kept 9 bases outside the gene matches. Germline CDR1 and CDR2: SGHTS and YDEGEE. CDR3 nucleotides: TGTGCCAGCAGCGATTACACGGGACTAGCGGCCTCCTACGAGCAGTACTTC. Translated: CASSDYTGLAASYEQYF.

The chain combines TRBV4-3 with TRBJ1-2; D might be TRBD1 (5 bases). Between the trimmed V and J ends, which lost 3 bases and 8 bases, there was a span of 10 bases. There are 12 residues in the CDR3. CDR1 and CDR2 from the germline V gene are LGHNA and YSLEER. CDR3 bases: TGCGCCAGCAGCCATGGGGAGGGGGGCTACACCTTC. It yields the protein CASSHGEGGYTF.

The J gene is TRBJ2-1, the V gene TRBV27, with 10 bases identical to TRBD2. V was pared by 3 bases and J by 2 bases, with 7 bases of the junction left unmatched. This CDR3 is 17 amino acids long. Germline assignment: CDR1 MNHEY and CDR2 SMNVEV (reference sequence). The CDR3 DNA is TGTGCCAGCAGTTTGGAAAACGGACTAGCGGCCTACAATGAGCAGTTCTTC. It codes for CASSLENGLAAYNEQFF.

The V gene is TRBV30, the J gene TRBJ1-1; the D gene is possibly TRBD1 (6 bases). Per the germline V gene, CDR1 is GTSNPN and CDR2 is SVGIG (reference sequence). This CDR3 is built from 12 residues. The V end lost 4 bases, the J end lost 1 base, and 7 bases lay between the germline ends. The CDR3 DNA sequence: TGTGCCTGGAACAGGGAGAACACTGAAGCTTTCTTT. This codes for CAWNRENTEAFF.

J is TRBJ1-4 and V is TRBV5-4, with D hard to call. The CDR3 is 13 residues long. V shed 4 bases and J shed 8 bases, with 12 bases lying between them. Germline V CDR1 and CDR2: SGHNT, YYREEE (reference sequence). The CDR3 loop reads CASSQTKEEKLFF. CDR3 nucleotide sequence: TGTGCCAGCAGCCAAACTAAGGAGGAAAAACTGTTTTTT. Using reference TRBV5-4 and TRBJ1-4 for the parts outside the CDR3, the full variable domain is ETGVTQSPTHLIKTRGQQVTLRCSSQSGHNTVSWYQQALGQGPQFIFQYYREEENGRGNFPPRFSGLQFPNYSSELNVNALELDDSALYLCASSQTKEEKLFFGSGTQLSVL.

V and J are TRBV6-5 and TRBJ1-2; 10 bases align to TRBD1. The CDR3 runs 16 residues. Germline CDR1 MNHEY, CDR2 SVGAGI. The V gene end was trimmed by 2 bases and the J gene end by 7 bases; junction bases not matched to a gene: 10. As DNA, the CDR3 is TGTGCCAGCAGTTACGACCGCCGGGACAGGGGCATTGGCTACACCTTC. Encoded protein: CASSYDRRDRGIGYTF.

The chain combines TRBV6-6 with TRBJ1-3, with 11 bases that match TRBD1. J gave up 2 bases and V 8 bases, and 8 bases lay outside the gene matches. CDR3 length: 16 residues. Germline lookup yields CDR1 MNHNY and CDR2 SVGAGI (reference sequence). DNA of the CDR3: TGTGCCAGCTTTACGGGGACAGGGGGACCTGGAAACACCATATATTTT. This translates into CASFTGTGGPGNTIYF.

Comment on this clone: The same CDR3 arises from other DNA sequences in this sample as well. This chain connects TRBV6-4 to TRBJ2-5, with D perhaps matching TRBD1 (5 bases). The CDR3 is 12 residues long. The ends were cut back, 8 bases at V and 3 bases at J, with 10 bases in the middle. Germline V gene sequence: CDR1 MRHNA, CDR2 SNTAGT. This CDR3 reads CASVQGEETQYF. The CDR3 DNA sequence: TGTGCCAGCGTTCAGGGTGAAGAGACCCAGTACTTC.

The chain links TRBV5-1 to TRBJ2-3; 10 nucleotides agree with TRBD2. Germline trimming cut 1 base from V and 3 bases from J; bases unmatched to any gene: 5. From germline, CDR1 is SGHRS and CDR2 YFSETQ. This CDR3 has 16 residues. In DNA form, the CDR3 reads TGCGCCAGCAGCTTGACTAGCGGGATCATGACAGATACGCAGTATTTT. This codes for CASSLTSGIMTDTQYF.

The J gene is TRBJ1-4, the V gene TRBV15; TRBD1 agrees at 7 bases. V was clipped by 0 bases and J by 4 bases; unmatched bases: 2. The CDR3 is 15 amino acids. CDR1 LNHNV and CDR2 YYDKDF come from the germline V gene (reference sequence). CDR3 sequence reads: CATSRETGNNEKLFF. The CDR3 DNA sequence: TGTGCCACCAGCAGAGAGACAGGGAATAATGAAAAACTGTTTTTT. Full variable domain (remainder filled in from reference TRBV15 and TRBJ1-4): DAMVIQNPRYQVTQFGKPVTLSCSQTLNHNVMYWYQQKSSQAPKLLFHYYDKDFNNEADTPDNFQSRRPNTSFCFLDIRSPGLGDTAMYLCATSRETGNNEKLFFGSGTQLSVL.

The V call is TRBV7-6, the J call TRBJ2-5; D may be TRBD1 (6 bases). Germline V lookup: CDR1 SGHVS, CDR2 FNYEAQ. This CDR3 region has 13 residues. The V gene lost 5 bases and the J gene lost 4 bases, with 11 bases spanning the gap. The CDR3 region is CASSIDRSETQYF. CDR3 in DNA: TGTGCCAGCAGCATCGACAGGTCAGAGACCCAGTACTTC.

This clone has just a few counts. The rearrangement uses TRBV6-1 and TRBJ1-2; 7 bases are shared with TRBD1. This CDR3 comprises 15 residues. Germline V CDR1 and CDR2: MNHNS, SASEGT. V trimming: 5 bases; J trimming: 5 bases; junction bases outside the gene matches: 11. In DNA form, the CDR3 reads TGTGCCAGCAGTTCTCCTTCCGGGACAGTTTATGGCTACACCTTC. It is translated as CASSSPSGTVYGYTF.

The chain couples TRBV6-1 to TRBJ2-7; 8 bases line up with TRBD2. CDR1 and CDR2 (germline): MNHNS, SASEGT. V lost 3 bases to trimming and J lost 3 bases; unmatched junction nucleotides: 10. The CDR3 spans 16 residues. The CDR3 nucleotides are TGTGCCAGCAGTGATGTTGCGGGAGGCCAGAACTACGAGCAGTACTTC. It is translated as CASSDVAGGQNYEQYF.

The rearrangement joins TRBV18 to TRBJ2-7; maybe TRBD1 (5 bases). In germline, CDR1 is KGHSH, CDR2 LQKENI. V was cut by 3 bases and J by 4 bases, with 16 bases left in between. The CDR3 consists of 15 residues. CDR3 in DNA: TGTGCCAGCTCACCTCGACAGACTCTCGTATACGAGCAGTACTTC. Encoded protein: CASSPRQTLVYEQYF.

The chain combines TRBV2 with TRBJ2-1; TRBD2 matches 7 bases. V shed 8 bases, J shed 7 bases, and the junction held 14 bases outside the gene matches. The V gene's germline CDR1 is SNHLY and CDR2 FYNNEI. The CDR3 sequence is 15 residues long. The chain's CDR3 is CASRRDYAGVNEQFF. The CDR3 bases are TGTGCCAGCCGGAGGGACTATGCTGGAGTAAATGAGCAGTTCTTC.

V usage is TRBV6-4 and J usage is TRBJ1-1; no firm D call. Germline CDR1 reads MRHNA; CDR2 reads SNTAGT. The CDR3 is made up of 14 amino acids. Trimming removed 0 bases from V and 5 bases from J, with 10 bases in between. For the CDR3, the DNA is TGTGCCAGCAGTGACTCGAGGAGGGTGACTGAAGCTTTCTTT. It translates to CASSDSRRVTEAFF.

The chain employs TRBV6-1 and TRBJ2-2, with TRBD2 matching over 8 bases. Germline V gene lookup returns CDR1 MNHNS and CDR2 SASEGT. With 2 bases clipped from V and 1 base from J, the junction kept 0 bases outside the gene matches. CDR3 length: 15 amino acids. CDR3 nucleotides: TGTGCCAGCAGTGAACTAGCGGGGAACACCGGGGAGCTGTTTTTT. It encodes CASSELAGNTGELFF.

The chain is built from TRBV5-4 and TRBJ2-7; 7 bases match TRBD1. The ends lost 4 bases at V and 2 bases at J; junction bases unmatched: 15. The germline V gene encodes CDR1 SGHNT and CDR2 YYREEE (reference sequence). The CDR3 is 17 amino acids. The CDR3 DNA sequence: TGTGCCAGCAGCCCCGGGACAGCATCCCTTAATGCCTACGAGCAGTACTTC. Its protein product is CASSPGTASLNAYEQYF.

The chain employs TRBV5-5 and TRBJ1-2; 9 bases align to TRBD1. The length of the CDR3 is 16 residues. Germline V CDR1 and CDR2: SGHKS, YYEKEE (reference sequence). Trimming at V came to 0 bases and at J to 8 bases, leaving 11 bases not matched to a gene. The CDR3 loop reads CASSLGVEGQGGGYTF. The CDR3, as DNA: TGTGCCAGCAGCTTGGGGGTGGAGGGACAGGGCGGCGGCTACACCTTC.

The chain links TRBV10-1 to TRBJ2-7; TRBD1 matches at 7 bases. Germline CDR1 WNHNN, CDR2 SYGVQD (reference sequence). This CDR3 comprises 17 residues. The V gene end was trimmed by 2 bases and the J gene end by 3 bases; junction bases not matched to a gene: 13. CDR3 coding DNA: TGCGCCAGCAGTGAGCGCCTCGACAGGGTGAGAGTCTACGAGCAGTACTTC. It codes for CASSERLDRVRVYEQYF.

The chain combines TRBV27 with TRBJ2-2, with a possible D match to TRBD1 (5 bases). There are 14 residues in the CDR3. In germline, CDR1 is MNHEY, CDR2 SMNVEV (reference sequence). Trimming left V 2 bases short and J 5 bases short, with 9 bases between. CDR3 loop: CASSLRGGTGELFF. CDR3 DNA sequence: TGTGCCAGCAGTTTAAGGGGCGGAACCGGGGAGCTGTTTTTT.

The V call is TRBV6-4, the J call TRBJ1-2, with 11 bases identical to TRBD1. Germline V gene sequence: CDR1 MRHNA, CDR2 SNTAGT. V was clipped by 2 bases and J by 4 bases; unmatched bases: 0. CDR3 length: 14 amino acids. The CDR3 protein is CASSDGTGGYGYTF. CDR3 nucleotide sequence: TGTGCCAGCAGTGACGGGACAGGGGGCTATGGCTACACCTTC.

V is TRBV30 and J is TRBJ2-6, with unresolved D. The CDR3 contains 17 residues. Trimming removed 6 bases from V and 2 bases from J, with 20 bases in between. CDR1 is GTSNPN and CDR2 is SVGIG in the germline V gene (reference sequence). CDR3 in DNA: TGTGCCTGCAAAACGACCCCACCGGGTGCTGGGGCCAACGTCCTGACTTTC. Residues: CACKTTPPGAGANVLTF.

The chain links TRBV30 to TRBJ2-2, with D unresolved. The CDR3 runs 14 residues. Germline V lookup: CDR1 GTSNPN, CDR2 SVGIG (reference sequence). Trimming took off 0 bases at V and 2 bases at J, with 7 bases between the two ends. In DNA form, the CDR3 reads TGTGCCTGGAGTGTCTCCAGAAACACCGGGGAGCTGTTTTTT. Protein product: CAWSVSRNTGELFF.

This clone was observed a few times. Other DNA sequences from this sample encode an identical CDR3 as well. The gene calls are TRBV19 and TRBJ2-1; tentatively, D is TRBD1 (6 bases). The CDR3 spans 15 residues. The germline V and J ends were trimmed by 1 base and 4 bases, with 11 bases remaining between them. Germline V CDR1 and CDR2: LNHDA, SQIVND (reference sequence). DNA of the CDR3: TGTGCCAGTAGTATAGGGGGGCAGGGGTACAATGAGCAGTTCTTC. It translates to CASSIGGQGYNEQFF.

V is TRBV6-5 and J is TRBJ2-3, with D tentatively TRBD1 (6 bases). The CDR3 totals 12 residues. Germline V gene sequence: CDR1 MNHEY, CDR2 SVGAGI. The ends were cut back, 7 bases at V and 4 bases at J, with 9 bases in the middle. This CDR3 is CASKQGSDTQYF. CDR3 bases: TGTGCCAGCAAACAGGGCTCAGATACGCAGTATTTT.

The chain uses TRBV4-3 and TRBJ2-7; tentative D call: TRBD2 (6 bases). Trimming shortened V by 2 bases and J by 0 bases, and 11 bases separated the two germline ends. The CDR3 runs to 15 residues. CDR1 is LGHNA, CDR2 YSLEER, per germline. The CDR3 nucleotides are TGCGCCAGCAGCCAATTACTAGCTGACTCCTACGAGCAGTACTTC. This encodes CASSQLLADSYEQYF.

This clone was counted a few times. Given the absence of the conserved phenylalanine or tryptophan at the CDR3 end, a read error is likely. Because the CDR3's place on the DNA is in doubt, the DNA is left out and the CDR3 is given as listed by TCRdb. The chain combines TRBV4-3 with TRBJ1-2; the DNA was not compared with TRBD1, the D call given in the table. Germline V gene sequence: CDR1 LGHNA, CDR2 YSLEER. The length of the CDR3 is 14 amino acids, counting both ends. The CDR3 protein is CASSQGGTGHGYTV.

The chain recombines TRBV5-1 with TRBJ2-2, with TRBD1 matching 9 bases. The CDR3 contains 13 residues. V shed 9 bases, J shed 1 base, and the junction held 1 base outside the gene matches. In germline, CDR1 is SGHRS, CDR2 YFSETQ. In DNA, the CDR3 is TGCGCCACGGACAGGGGGAACACCGGGGAGCTGTTTTTT. As protein: CATDRGNTGELFF.